This T cell receptor beta chain was sequenced for a study of vaccination effects on CD4 cells after COVID-19. Findings and caveats of the study: Marked clonal contraction of infection- and vaccine-induced clones was seen late after vaccination. In the study, convalescent patients were few, and early post-infection timepoints were absent.

Germline CDR1 reads SGHNT; CDR2 reads YYREEE (reference sequence). This CDR3 is built from 16 residues. The germline V and J ends were trimmed by 3 bases and 4 bases, with 16 bases remaining between them. After expansion with viral peptide pools in the ViraFEST assay, antigen-specific CD4+ T cells were sequenced. Having been cultured for 10 days, the cells underwent CD4+ T cell isolation. Their SARS-CoV-2 infection, verified by PCR, occurred between March and December 2020. This clone was seen a few times. Its antigen is not identified. TCRdb's copy holds only in-frame clones and misses some; the assay was immunoSEQ multiplex PCR. The sample lists about 22,000 clones; 70% to 80% were seen once.

The sequenced sample was CD4+ T cells from PBMCs cultured with a peptide pool, obtained before COVID-19 vaccination. The chain recombines TRBV5-4 with TRBJ2-2, with D unresolved. The receptor was derived from a human donor who had a prior SARS-CoV-2 infection. The CDR3 DNA reads TGTGCCAGCAGCTCTCTCGTAGGATCGGGCACCGGGGAGCTGTTTTTT. Residues: CASSSLVGSGTGELFF. The full variable domain, its missing parts supplied by reference TRBV5-4 and TRBJ2-2, is ETGVTQSPTHLIKTRGQQVTLRCSSQSGHNTVSWYQQALGQGPQFIFQYYREEENGRGNFPPRFSGLQFPNYSSELNVNALELDDSALYLCASSSLVGSGTGELFFGEGSRLTVL.